A selection of T cell receptor beta chains follows, all from one sample in a study of blood T cell repertoires in COVID-19. Clones were sequenced by immunoSEQ multiplex PCR, and TCRdb holds only the in-frame ones, with some missing. The data show approximately 200,000 clones, about 88% seen once. The sequenced material came from peripheral blood. These receptors were obtained from a man between 65 and 85 years old with acute or convalescent COVID-19. Both conserved end residues are trimmed from each CDR3. Size tells how often a clone was seen (once, few, many) or the class of an expanded clone, and some rows leave it out.

v_gene	j_gene	abundance	CDR3aa
TRBV4-3	TRBJ2-5	-	ASSQRREPQETQY
TRBV21-1	TRBJ1-2	-	ASSTPPGLLNYGYT
TRBV5-5	TRBJ2-5	once	ASSPTSVSGETQY
TRBV10-3	TRBJ2-7	-	AIRASGSHEQY
TRBV18	TRBJ2-5	-	ASSPQAFASGQETQY
TRBV19	TRBJ1-2	once	ASSLRQGGYGYT
TRBV11-2	TRBJ2-7	-	ASSLAEISYEQY
TRBV28	TRBJ1-2	-	ASRQISQGRGGYT
TRBV24-1	TRBJ2-1	-	ATSGAPYNEQF
TRBV30	TRBJ1-5	-	AWSVRDSSVSNQPQH
TRBV7-2	TRBJ2-1	-	ASNDRGSYNEQF
TRBV5-1	TRBJ2-1	-	ASRRNYLAESGEQF
TRBV18	TRBJ2-1	-	ASSPRLAGQGEQF
TRBV3-1/TRBV3-2	TRBJ2-7	-	ASSTTSGGYEQY
TRBV21-1	TRBJ2-2	-	ASSRAGTARELF
TRBV5-8	TRBJ2-3	-	ASSFDTGRTDTQY
TRBV19	TRBJ1-3	-	ASTGQAHSGNTIY
TRBV4-3	TRBJ2-7	-	ASSRPQGVFSYEQY
TRBV19	TRBJ2-5	-	ASSIRGQQETQY
TRBV19	TRBJ2-3	once	ASSIRLAGNRNTQY
TRBV27	TRBJ2-1	-	ASEVRTGGSGEQF
TRBV5-6	TRBJ1-1	once	ASSLTTGQGLNTEAF
TRBV10-3	TRBJ2-1	-	AISGTGHNEQF
TRBV6-5	TRBJ2-7	-	ASSSPSSGSSYEQY
TRBV7-2	TRBJ2-4	-	ASSLVNKLAKNIQY
TRBV7-8	TRBJ2-7	-	ASSFALAGGTYEQY
TRBV10-3	TRBJ1-1	few	AISERTGAPEAF
TRBV12-3/TRBV12-4	TRBJ2-3	-	ASSTRGGDTQY
TRBV9	TRBJ2-7	-	ASSVEGQGATEQY
TRBV18	TRBJ1-2	-	ASSPGTDMDYGYT